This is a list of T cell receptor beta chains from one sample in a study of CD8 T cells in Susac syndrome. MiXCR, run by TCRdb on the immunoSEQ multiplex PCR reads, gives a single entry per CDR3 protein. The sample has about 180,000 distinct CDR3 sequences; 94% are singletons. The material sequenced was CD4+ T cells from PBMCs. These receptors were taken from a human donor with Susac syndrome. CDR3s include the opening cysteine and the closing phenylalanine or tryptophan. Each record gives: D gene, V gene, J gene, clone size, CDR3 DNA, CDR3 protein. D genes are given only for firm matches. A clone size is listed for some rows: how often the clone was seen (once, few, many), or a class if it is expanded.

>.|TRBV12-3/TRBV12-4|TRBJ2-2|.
TGTGCCAGCGGAGGGGCGGTCGGGGAGCTGTTTTTT
CASGGAVGELFF
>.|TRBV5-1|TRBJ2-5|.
TGCGCCAGCAGCTTGTGGGGGCCCGGTGAGACCCAGTACTTC
CASSLWGPGETQYF
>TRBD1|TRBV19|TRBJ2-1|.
TGTGCCAGTAGTCCGGGACAGGGGAGAATCAATGAGCAGTTCTTC
CASSPGQGRINEQFF
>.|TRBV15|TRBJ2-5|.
TGTGCCACCAGTAGAGCTAGCGCCGCGGGGGAGACCCAGTACTTC
CATSRASAAGETQYF
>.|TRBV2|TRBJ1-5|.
TGTGCCAGCAGTGTCCACAGGGAAGTCCAGCATTTT
CASSVHREVQHF
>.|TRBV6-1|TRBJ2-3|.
TGTGCCAGCAGTCCCGCCCAGGTTGGATGGAACACAGATACGCAGTATTTT
CASSPAQVGWNTDTQYF
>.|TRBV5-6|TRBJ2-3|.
TGTGCCAGCAGCCCCCTTCGGGTAGCCGATACGCAGTATTTT
CASSPLRVADTQYF
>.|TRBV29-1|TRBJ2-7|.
TGCAGCGTTGGGGGCGGGGGCTTCTCCTACGAGCAGTACTTC
CSVGGGGFSYEQYF
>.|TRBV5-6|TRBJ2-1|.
TGTGCCAGCAGCTTCAGGACCTACAATGAGCAGTTCTTC
CASSFRTYNEQFF
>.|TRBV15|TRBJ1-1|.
TGTGCCACCAGCAGAGACTTGTGGGGAGTGAACACTGAAGCTTTCTTT
CATSRDLWGVNTEAFF
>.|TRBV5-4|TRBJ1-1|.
TGTGCCAGCAGCTCACGGACCACTGAAGCTTTCTTT
CASSSRTTEAFF
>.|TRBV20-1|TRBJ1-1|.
TGCAGTGCTAGAAAAGGGTACACTGAAGCTTTCTTT
CSARKGYTEAFF
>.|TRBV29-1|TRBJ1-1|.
TGCAGCGTTGAACGGAGGGTCGGCACTGAAGCTTTCTTT
CSVERRVGTEAFF
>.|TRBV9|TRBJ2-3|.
TGTGCCAGCAGCGTAGAGGGACACACCACAGATACGCAGTATTTT
CASSVEGHTTDTQYF
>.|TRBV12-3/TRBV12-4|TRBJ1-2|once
TGTGCCAGCAGACGGGACACGGGTGGCTACACCTTC
CASRRDTGGYTF
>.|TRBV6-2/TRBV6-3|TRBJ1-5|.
TGTGCCAGCAGCTATAGCTTGGAGCCCCAGCATTTT
CASSYSLEPQHF
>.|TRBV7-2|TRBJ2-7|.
TGTGCCAGCAGCTTAGTTGGGGGGCGCAGCTCCTACGAGCAGTACTTC
CASSLVGGRSSYEQYF
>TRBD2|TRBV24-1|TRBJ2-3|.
TGTGCCACCAGTGACCCGGCGGCGGGGGCAGATACGCAGTATTTT
CATSDPAAGADTQYF
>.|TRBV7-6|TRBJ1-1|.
TGTGCCAGCAGCTTAGCCTTAACGGGGACTGAAGCTTTCTTT
CASSLALTGTEAFF
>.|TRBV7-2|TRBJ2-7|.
TGTGCCAGCAGCAGGGACGGGGCTGACACCTACGAGCAGTACTTC
CASSRDGADTYEQYF
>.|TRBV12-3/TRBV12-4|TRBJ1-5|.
TGTGCCAGCAGTACCCGAAATAGCAATCAGCCCCAGCATTTT
CASSTRNSNQPQHF
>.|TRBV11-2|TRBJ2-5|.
TGTGCCAGCAGCTTAGGGGGGAACCTTAAAGAGACCCAGTACTTC
CASSLGGNLKETQYF
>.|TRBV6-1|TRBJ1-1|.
TGTGCCAGCAGGTACCTAAGAGACACTGAAGCTTTCTTT
CASRYLRDTEAFF
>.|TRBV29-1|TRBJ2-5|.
TGCAGCGTTGCACAGCTACAAGAGACCCAGTACTTC
CSVAQLQETQYF
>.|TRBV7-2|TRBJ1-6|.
TGTGCCAGCAGCTTAGAACGTATCTTCCACTTT
CASSLERIFHF
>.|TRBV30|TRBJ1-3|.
TGTGCCTGGGAGAATAGGGAGACCATATATTTT
CAWENRETIYF
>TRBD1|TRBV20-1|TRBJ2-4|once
TGCAGTGCTAGCCGGGACAGGGGGCGCGGCAACATTCAGTACTTC
CSASRDRGRGNIQYF
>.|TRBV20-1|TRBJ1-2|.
TGCAGTGCTTTTCCCCAGACAGGAGGGAGCTATGGCTACACCTTC
CSAFPQTGGSYGYTF